What follows describes a single T cell receptor beta chain. Antigen: not known. At one of its ends the junction is not consistent with the germline gene, which may arise from a read error. CAS ≥3, NOSPECS ≥4, moderate-to-severe activity and duration under 3 months marked donors with ophthalmopathy. Someone took the PBMCs out of about 9.7 ml of fresh peripheral blood. The data stem from a study of Graves' ophthalmopathy and Graves' hyperthyroidism. Overall study findings and caveats: Ophthalmopathy was separated from stable hyperthyroidism by a 13-signature model with 87.88% sensitivity and around 81% specificity. Its predictions of ophthalmopathy progression gave the model 60% to 71% sensitivity and 72.22% specificity.

There are 16 residues in the CDR3. Germline CDR1 is SSHAT and CDR2 is FNYEAQ (reference sequence). Amplification of the TCR beta CDR3 regions used RNA transcripts (as template). The library came from an HTBI-primed first-round RT-PCR and a second-round multiplex PCR. Using its own MiXCR run on the multiplex PCR reads, TCRdb lists one record per CDR3 protein. The table has 40,000 or so distinct CDR3 sequences, 40% to 65% seen once. The clonotype comes from an adult man with Graves' ophthalmopathy. V gene TRBV7-7 combines with J gene TRBJ2-7; 9 bases match TRBD2. The sample comprised peripheral blood. The CDR3 sequence: CASSPPGLASSYEQYF. The CDR3 coding sequence is TGTGCTAGCAGTCCTCCGGGACTAGCAAGCTCCTACGAGCAGTACTTC.